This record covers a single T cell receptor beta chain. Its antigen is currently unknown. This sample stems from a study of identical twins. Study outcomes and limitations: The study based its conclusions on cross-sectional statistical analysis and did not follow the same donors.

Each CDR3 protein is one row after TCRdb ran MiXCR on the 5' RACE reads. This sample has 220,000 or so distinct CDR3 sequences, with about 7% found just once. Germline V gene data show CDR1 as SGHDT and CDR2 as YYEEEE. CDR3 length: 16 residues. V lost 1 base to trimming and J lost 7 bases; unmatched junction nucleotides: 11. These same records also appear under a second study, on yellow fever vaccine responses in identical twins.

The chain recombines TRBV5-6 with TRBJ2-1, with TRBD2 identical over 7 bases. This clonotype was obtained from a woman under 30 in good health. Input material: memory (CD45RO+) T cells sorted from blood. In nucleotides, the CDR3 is TGTGCCAGCAGCTTGATTGGGACTAAAGAAAGGAATGAGCAGTTCTTC. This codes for CASSLIGTKERNEQFF.